The present entry profiles one TCR beta chain with its context. This clonotype was counted at least ten times. Its antigen is not yet known. Base qualities are not at hand, and no much larger clone is one base apart. The sample originates from a study of human T cells and chemical hapten exposure (dated by TCRdb to 2020 to 2023). General notes on the study: For sensitization, 2% DPC in acetone was applied to an approximately 2 cm by approximately 2 cm area of upper inner arm skin. Throughout the approximately 22-week study period, patients were also given weekly therapeutic DPC doses on the scalp. Patch testing was performed on the upper back with Finn chambers containing 0.01% DPC, and the patch tests were scored after 6 days according to International Contact Dermatitis Research Group standards. Most of the patients in the cohort were female, and the cohort covered alopecia areata with under or over 50% scalp involvement, alopecia totalis and alopecia universalis. Libraries were pooled for sequencing, and per-sample TCR yields varied mainly because of small differences in library volumes within the pool. In alopecia patients, the study followed how the peripheral blood TCR repertoire changed in vivo over primary and secondary sensitization to diphenylcyclopropenone (DPC), a hapten. Patient blood was sampled pre-sensitization (week 0) and at 2, 6 and about 24 weeks after DPC sensitization. Blood for TCR sequencing was provided by twenty-nine alopecia patients at one to four time points (pre-sensitization, 2, 6 and 24 weeks). Overall study results and their limits: DPC sensitization did not change the number of TCRs with a frequency above 1 in 1000, and there was no evidence of changes in global repertoire structure. Patch test score correlated positively with the number of PT1 expanded TCRs, reaching significance at thresholds 8, 16 and 32 but not at 4. After repeated subsampling, changes were observed in the strength of the expansion versus patch-test correlation and in the threshold at which the correlation became significant. Significantly more large CDR3 similarity clusters were formed by expanded TCRs than by pre-sensitization or healthy control sets, consistent with antigen-driven responses. Because all patients had alopecia, a presumed autoimmune disease, the immune response of the patients might differ from that of healthy individuals.

The time point label of this sample denotes: pre-sensitization, week 0. In light of the paper, this sample's treatment or condition label describes: therapeutic diphenylcyclopropenone sensitization with weekly scalp DPC. At every patch-test visit, the blood draw took place before the patch test was put on. Patients were considered eligible if aged 18 to 70, diagnosed with alopecia and deemed suitable for DPC therapy, and patients were excluded if pregnant. Total RNA was extracted from unfractionated whole blood that had been collected in Tempus Blood RNA tubes. V has 5 bases trimmed and J has 1 base trimmed; junction bases matching no gene number 7. From a lookup of the germline V gene (reference sequence), CDR1 and CDR2 are LGHDT and YNNKEL. The CDR3 holds 16 amino acids from the cysteine to the phenylalanine. Only the CDR3 DNA is retained, 48 bases long and in frame from the first base. The library was generated by RACE. Data came from a NextSeq 500. Library preparation attached unique molecular identifiers to individual cDNA molecules for quantitative, reproducible TCR counting. Each blood RNA sample was used to sequence both TCR alpha and TCR beta chains. The original pipeline was this. A median of about 87,000 TCRs per sample was observed, with a range of roughly 20,000 to 750,000. The Decombinator software suite was used to annotate the V, J and CDR3 of the TCR reads. Every sample was subsampled to the same number of TCRs (28,000) for the PS versus PT1 abundance plots. TCRs were defined as expanded if absent before sensitization and observed at least eight times at the 2-week time point. TCRdb reprocessed the public reads (quality trimming at Q25 with fastp, clone calling with MiXCR) and kept in-frame beta chains. Here each entry gathers all rows of one CDR3 protein and keeps the most common genes and DNA. The V and J calls follow TCRdb's processing rather than the paper's. For this sample there are 300,000 to 450,000 distinct CDR3 sequences; around 5.5% appear just once. 2.5% to 3% of the sample belongs to the ten largest clones.

The rearranged chain carries TRBV3-1 and TRBJ2-7; 11 central nucleotides agree with TRBD2. This receptor was taken from a woman aged 50 to 65 with alopecia areata. Some clones in this sample may be carry-over from other donors' samples. The starting material was whole blood, obtained in connection with sensitization to the hapten diphenylcyclopropenone (DPC). The bases read TGTGCCAGCAGCTATCCCGGGACTAGCGGTTCCTACGAGCAGTACTTC. This is translated as CASSYPGTSGSYEQYF.